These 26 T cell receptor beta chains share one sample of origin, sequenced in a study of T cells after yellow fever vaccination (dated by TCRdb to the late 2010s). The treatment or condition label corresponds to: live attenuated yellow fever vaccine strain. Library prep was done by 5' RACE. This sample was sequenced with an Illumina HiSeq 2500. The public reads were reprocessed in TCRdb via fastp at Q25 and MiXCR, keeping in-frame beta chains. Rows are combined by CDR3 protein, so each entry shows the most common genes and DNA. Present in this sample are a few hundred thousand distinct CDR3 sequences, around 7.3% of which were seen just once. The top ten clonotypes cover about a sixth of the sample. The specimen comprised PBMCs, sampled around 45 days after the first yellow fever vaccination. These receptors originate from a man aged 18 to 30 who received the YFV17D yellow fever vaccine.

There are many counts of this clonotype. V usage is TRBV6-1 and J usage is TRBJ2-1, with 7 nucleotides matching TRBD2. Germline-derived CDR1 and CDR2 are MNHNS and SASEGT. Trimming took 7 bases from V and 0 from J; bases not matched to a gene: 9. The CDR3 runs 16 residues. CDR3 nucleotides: TGTGCCAGCACCAGATTAGCGGGTAGCTCCTACAATGAGCAGTTCTTC. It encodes CASTRLAGSSYNEQFF.

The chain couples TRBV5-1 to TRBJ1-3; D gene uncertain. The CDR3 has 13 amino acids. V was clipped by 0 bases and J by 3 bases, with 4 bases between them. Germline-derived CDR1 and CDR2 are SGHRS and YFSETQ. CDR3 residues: CASSLEDGNTIYF. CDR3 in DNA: TGCGCCAGCAGCTTGGAAGATGGAAACACCATATATTTT.

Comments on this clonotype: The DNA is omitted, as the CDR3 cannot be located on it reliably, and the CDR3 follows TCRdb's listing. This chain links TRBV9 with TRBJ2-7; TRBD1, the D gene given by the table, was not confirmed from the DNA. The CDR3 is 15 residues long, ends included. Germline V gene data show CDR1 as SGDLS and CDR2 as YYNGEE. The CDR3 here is CASSVAQGNPYEPYV.

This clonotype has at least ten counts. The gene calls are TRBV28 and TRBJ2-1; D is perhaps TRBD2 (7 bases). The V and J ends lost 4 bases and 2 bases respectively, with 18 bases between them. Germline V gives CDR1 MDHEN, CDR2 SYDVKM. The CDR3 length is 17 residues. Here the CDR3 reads CASSWSPRGLTYNEQFF. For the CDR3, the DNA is TGTGCCAGCAGTTGGTCCCCGCGGGGGCTCACCTACAATGAGCAGTTCTTC.

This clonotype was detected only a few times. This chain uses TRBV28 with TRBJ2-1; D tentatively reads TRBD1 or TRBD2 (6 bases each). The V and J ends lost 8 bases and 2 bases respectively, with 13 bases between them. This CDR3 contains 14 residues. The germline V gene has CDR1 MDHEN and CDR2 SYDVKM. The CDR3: CASGGRRTYNEQFF. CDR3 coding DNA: TGTGCCAGCGGGGGGCGGCGGACCTACAATGAGCAGTTCTTC.

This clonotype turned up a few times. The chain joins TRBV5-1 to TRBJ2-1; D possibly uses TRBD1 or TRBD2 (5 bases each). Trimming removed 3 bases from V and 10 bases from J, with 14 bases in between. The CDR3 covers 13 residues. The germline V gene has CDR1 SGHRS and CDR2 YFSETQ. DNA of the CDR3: TGCGCCAGCAGCTCGGGACCGACGGGGGAGCAGTTCTTC. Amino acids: CASSSGPTGEQFF.

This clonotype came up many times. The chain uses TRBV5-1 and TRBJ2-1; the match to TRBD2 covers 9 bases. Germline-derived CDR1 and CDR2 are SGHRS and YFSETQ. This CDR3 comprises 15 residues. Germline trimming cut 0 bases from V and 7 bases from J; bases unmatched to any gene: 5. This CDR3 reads CASSLELAGVNEQFF. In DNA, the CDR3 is TGCGCCAGCAGCTTGGAATTAGCGGGGGTAAATGAGCAGTTCTTC.

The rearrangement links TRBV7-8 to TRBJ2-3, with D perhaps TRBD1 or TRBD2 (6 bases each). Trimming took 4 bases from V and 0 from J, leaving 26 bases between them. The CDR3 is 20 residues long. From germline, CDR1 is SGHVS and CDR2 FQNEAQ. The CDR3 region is CASSSPALGPGGYSTDTQYF. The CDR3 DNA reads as TGTGCCAGCAGCTCGCCAGCCCTGGGCCCCGGGGGCTATAGCACAGATACGCAGTATTTT.

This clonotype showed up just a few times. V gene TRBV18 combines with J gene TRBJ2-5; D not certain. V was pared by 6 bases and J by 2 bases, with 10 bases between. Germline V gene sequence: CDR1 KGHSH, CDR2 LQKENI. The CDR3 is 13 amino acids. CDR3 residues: CASSPQTQETQYF. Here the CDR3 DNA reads TGTGCCAGCTCGCCTCAGACGCAAGAGACCCAGTACTTC.

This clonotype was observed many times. The CDR3 DNA reads TGTGCCAGCAGCCTCCGACCCACCGGGACTGGATCTAACTATGGCTACACCTTC. Translation gives CASSLRPTGTGSNYGYTF. V and J are TRBV5-6 and TRBJ1-2; tentatively, D is TRBD1 (5 bases). The V gene's germline CDR1 is SGHDT and CDR2 YYEEEE. V lost 4 bases to trimming and J lost 0 bases, with 22 bases between them. The CDR3 runs to 18 residues.

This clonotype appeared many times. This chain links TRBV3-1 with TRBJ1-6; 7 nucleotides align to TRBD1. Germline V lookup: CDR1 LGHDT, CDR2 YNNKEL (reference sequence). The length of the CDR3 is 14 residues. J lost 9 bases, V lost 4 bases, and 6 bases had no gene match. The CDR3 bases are TGTGCCAGCAGCCCAAGACAGGGCGCTTCACCCCTCCACTTT. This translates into CASSPRQGASPLHF.

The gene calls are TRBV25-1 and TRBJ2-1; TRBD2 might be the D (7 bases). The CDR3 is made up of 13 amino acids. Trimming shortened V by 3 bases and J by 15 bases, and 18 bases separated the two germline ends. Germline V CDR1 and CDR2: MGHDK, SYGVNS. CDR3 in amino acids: CASSDSEGGGRFF. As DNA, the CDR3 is TGTGCCAGCAGTGACAGTGAAGGGGGAGGGAGGTTCTTC.

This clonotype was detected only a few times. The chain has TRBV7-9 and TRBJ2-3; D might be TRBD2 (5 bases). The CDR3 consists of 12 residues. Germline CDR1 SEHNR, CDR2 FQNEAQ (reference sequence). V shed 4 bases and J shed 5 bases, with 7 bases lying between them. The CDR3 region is CASSWEKDTQYF. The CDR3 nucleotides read TGTGCCAGCAGCTGGGAGAAAGATACGCAGTATTTT.

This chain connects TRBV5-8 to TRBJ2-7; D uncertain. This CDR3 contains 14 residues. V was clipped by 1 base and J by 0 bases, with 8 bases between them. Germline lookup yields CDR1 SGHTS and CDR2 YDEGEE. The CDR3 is CASSLWGLSYEQYF. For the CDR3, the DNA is TGTGCCAGCAGCTTGTGGGGTCTCTCCTACGAGCAGTACTTC. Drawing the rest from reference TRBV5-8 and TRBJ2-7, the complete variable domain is EAGVTQSPTHLIKTRGQQATLRCSPISGHTSVYWYQQALGLGLQFLLWYDEGEERNRGNFPPRFSGRQFPNYSSELNVNALELEDSALYLCASSLWGLSYEQYFGPGTRLTVT.

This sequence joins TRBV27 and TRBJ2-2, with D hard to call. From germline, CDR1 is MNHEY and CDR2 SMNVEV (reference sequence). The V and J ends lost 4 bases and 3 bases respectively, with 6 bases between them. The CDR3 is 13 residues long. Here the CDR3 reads CASSSTYTGELFF. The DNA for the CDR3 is TGTGCCAGCAGTTCTACTTACACCGGGGAGCTGTTTTTT.

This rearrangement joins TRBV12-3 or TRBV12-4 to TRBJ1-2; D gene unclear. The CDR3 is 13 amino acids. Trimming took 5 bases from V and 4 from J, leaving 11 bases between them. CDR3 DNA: TGTGCCAGCAGTCCCGGGCAGCCCTATGGCTACACCTTC. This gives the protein CASSPGQPYGYTF.

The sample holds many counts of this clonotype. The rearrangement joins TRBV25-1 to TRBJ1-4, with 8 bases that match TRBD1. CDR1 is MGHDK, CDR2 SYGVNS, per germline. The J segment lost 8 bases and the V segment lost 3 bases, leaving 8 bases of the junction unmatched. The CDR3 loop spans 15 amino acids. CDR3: CASSDPSGGSEKLFF. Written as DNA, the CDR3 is TGTGCCAGCAGTGACCCATCAGGGGGCTCGGAAAAACTGTTTTTT.

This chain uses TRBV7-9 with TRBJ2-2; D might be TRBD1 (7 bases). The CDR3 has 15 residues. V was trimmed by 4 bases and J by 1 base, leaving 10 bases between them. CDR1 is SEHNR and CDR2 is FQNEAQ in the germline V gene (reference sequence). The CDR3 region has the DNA TGTGCCAGCAGCTGGAGGGACAGGAACACCGGGGAGCTGTTTTTT. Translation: CASSWRDRNTGELFF.

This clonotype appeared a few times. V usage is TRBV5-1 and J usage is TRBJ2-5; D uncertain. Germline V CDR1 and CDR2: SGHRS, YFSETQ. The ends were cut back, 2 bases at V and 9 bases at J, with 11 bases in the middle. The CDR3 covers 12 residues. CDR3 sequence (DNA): TGCGCCAGCAGCTTCCCCTCTACCTCCCAGTACTTC. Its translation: CASSFPSTSQYF.

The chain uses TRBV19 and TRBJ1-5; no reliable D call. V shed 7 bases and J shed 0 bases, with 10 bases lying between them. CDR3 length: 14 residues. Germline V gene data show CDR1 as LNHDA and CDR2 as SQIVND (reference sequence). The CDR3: CASMDVNSNQPQHF. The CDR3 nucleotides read TGTGCCAGTATGGATGTGAATAGCAATCAGCCCCAGCATTTT.

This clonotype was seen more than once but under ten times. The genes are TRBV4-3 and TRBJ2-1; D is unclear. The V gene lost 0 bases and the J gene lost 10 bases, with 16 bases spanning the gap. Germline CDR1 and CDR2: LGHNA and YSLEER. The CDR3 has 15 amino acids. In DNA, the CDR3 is TGCGCCAGCAGCCAAGAGGAAGCTGCGAGCTACGAGCAGTTCTTC. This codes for CASSQEEAASYEQFF.

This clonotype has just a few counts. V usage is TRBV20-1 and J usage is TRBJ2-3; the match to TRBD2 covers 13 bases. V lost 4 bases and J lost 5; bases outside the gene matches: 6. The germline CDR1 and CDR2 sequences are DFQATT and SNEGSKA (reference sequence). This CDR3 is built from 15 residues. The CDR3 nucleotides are TGCAGTGCTACAACTAGCGGGGGGGCCTTAGATACGCAGTATTTT. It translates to CSATTSGGALDTQYF.

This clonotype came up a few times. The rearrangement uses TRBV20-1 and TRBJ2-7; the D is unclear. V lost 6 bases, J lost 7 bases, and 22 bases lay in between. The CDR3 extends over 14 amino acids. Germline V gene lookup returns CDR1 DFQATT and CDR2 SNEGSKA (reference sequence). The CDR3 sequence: CSAAPLVTLREQYF. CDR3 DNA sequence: TGCAGTGCCGCTCCTCTAGTTACCCTACGGGAGCAGTACTTC.

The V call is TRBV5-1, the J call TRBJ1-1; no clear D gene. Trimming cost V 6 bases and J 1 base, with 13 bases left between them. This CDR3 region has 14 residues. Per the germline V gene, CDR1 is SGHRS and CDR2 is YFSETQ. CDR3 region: CASTSQVANTEAFF. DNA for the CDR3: TGCGCCAGCACCTCCCAGGTCGCGAACACTGAAGCTTTCTTT.

As DNA, the CDR3 is TGCGCCAGCAGCCATCGGGGGGAGAATCGAGAGACCCAGTACTTC. Encoded protein: CASSHRGENRETQYF. This chain links TRBV5-1 with TRBJ2-5; 7 bases are shared with TRBD2. Germline lookup yields CDR1 SGHRS and CDR2 YFSETQ. J gave up 4 bases and V 4 bases, and 10 bases lay outside the gene matches. The length of the CDR3 is 15 residues.

Written as DNA, the CDR3 is TGTGCCAGCAGCACCGACAGGGCCAATCAGCCCCAGCATTTT. It specifies CASSTDRANQPQHF. The rearrangement joins TRBV7-9 to TRBJ1-5, with TRBD1 matching 7 bases. From germline, CDR1 is SEHNR and CDR2 FQNEAQ (reference sequence). The CDR3 runs 14 residues. The trim removed 5 bases at V and 3 bases at J, leaving 4 bases unmatched.